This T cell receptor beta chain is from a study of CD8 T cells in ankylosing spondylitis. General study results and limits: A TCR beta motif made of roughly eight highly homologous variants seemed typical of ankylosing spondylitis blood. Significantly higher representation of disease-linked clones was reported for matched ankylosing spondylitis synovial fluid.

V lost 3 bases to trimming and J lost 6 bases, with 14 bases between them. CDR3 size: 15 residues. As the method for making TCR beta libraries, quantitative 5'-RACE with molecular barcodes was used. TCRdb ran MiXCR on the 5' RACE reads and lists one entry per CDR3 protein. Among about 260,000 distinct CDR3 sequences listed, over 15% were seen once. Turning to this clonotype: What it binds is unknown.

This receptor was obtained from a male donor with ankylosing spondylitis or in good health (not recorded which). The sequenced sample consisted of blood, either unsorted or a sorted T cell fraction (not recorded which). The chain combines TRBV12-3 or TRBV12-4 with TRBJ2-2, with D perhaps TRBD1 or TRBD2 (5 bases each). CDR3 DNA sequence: TGTGCCAGCAGTTTGAGGGGCCGACCTCCCGGGGAGCTGTTTTTT. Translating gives CASSLRGRPPGELFF.